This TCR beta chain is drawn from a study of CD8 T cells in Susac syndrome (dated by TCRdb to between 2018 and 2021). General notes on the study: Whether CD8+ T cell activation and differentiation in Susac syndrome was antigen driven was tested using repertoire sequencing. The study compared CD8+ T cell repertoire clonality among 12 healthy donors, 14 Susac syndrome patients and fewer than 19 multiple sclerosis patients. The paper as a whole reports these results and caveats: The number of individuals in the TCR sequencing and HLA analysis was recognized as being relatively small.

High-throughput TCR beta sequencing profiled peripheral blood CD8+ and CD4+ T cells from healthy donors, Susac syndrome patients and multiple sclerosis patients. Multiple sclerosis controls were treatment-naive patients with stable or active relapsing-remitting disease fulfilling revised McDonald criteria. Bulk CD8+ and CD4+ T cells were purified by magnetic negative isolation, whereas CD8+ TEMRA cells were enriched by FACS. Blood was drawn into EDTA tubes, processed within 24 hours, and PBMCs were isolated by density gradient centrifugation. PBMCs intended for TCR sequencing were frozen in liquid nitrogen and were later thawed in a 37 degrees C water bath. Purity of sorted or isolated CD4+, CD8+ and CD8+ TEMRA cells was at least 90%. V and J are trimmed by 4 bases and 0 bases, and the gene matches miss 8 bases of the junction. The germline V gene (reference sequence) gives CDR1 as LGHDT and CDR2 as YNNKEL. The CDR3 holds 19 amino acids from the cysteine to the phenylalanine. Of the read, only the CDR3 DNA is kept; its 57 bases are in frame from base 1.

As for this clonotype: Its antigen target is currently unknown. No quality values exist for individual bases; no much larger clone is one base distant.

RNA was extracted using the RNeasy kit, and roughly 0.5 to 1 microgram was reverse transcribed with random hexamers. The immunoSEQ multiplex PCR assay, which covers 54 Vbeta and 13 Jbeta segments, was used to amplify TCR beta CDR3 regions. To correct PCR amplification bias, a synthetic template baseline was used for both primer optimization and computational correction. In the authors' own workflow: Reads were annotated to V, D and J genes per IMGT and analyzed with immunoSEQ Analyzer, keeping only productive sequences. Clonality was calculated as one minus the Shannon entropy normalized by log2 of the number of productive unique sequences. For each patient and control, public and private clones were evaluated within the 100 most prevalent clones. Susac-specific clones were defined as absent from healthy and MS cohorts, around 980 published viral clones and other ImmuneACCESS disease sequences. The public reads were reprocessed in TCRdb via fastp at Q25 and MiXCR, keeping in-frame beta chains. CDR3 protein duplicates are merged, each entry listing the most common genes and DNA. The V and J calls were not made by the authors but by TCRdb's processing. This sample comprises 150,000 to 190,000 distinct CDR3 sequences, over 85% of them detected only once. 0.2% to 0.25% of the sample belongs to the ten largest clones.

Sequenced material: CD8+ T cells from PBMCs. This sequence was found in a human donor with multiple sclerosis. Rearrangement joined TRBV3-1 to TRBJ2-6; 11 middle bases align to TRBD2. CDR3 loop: CASSRPTSGAISGANVLTF. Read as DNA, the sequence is TGTGCCAGCAGCCGTCCGACTAGCGGGGCGATCTCTGGGGCCAACGTCCTGACTTTC.